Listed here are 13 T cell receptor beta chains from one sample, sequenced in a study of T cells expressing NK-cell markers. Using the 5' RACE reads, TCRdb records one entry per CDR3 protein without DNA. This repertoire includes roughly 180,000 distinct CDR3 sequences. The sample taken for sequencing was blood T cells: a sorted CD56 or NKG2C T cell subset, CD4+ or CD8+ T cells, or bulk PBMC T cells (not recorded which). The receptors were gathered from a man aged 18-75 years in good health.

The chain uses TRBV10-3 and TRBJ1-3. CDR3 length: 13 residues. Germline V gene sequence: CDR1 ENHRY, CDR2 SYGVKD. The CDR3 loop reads CAISDEVGNTIYF.

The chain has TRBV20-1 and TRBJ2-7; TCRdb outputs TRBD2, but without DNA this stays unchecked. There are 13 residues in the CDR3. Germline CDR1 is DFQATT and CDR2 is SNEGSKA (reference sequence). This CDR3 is CSARTGLAYEQYF.

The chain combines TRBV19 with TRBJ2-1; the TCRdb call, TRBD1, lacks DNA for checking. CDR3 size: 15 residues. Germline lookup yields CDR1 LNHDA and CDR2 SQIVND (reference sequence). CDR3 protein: CASSVGQEIDNEQFF.

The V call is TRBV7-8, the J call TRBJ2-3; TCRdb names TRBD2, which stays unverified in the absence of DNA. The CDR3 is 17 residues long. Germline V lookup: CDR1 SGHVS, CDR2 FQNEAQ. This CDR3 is CASSSLAGGIVSYTQYF.

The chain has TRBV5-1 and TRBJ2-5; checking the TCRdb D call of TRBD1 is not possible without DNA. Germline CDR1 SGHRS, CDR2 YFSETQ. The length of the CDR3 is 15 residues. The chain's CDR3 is CASSPWDTGQETQYF.

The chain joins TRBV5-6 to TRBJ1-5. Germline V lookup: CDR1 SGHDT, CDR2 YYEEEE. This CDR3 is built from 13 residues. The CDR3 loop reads CASSLWGSQPQHF.

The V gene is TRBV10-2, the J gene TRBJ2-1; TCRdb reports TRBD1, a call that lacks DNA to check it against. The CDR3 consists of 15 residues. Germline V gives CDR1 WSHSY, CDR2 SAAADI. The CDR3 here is CASSESRQRYNEQFF.

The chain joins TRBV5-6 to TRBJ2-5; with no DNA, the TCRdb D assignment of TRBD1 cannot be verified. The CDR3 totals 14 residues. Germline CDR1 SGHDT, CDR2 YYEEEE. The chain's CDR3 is CASSLGASKETQYF.

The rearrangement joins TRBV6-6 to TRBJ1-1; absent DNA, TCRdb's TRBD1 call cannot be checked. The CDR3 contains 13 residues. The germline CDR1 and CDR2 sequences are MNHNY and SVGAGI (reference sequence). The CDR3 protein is CASTTGGYTEAFF.

The CDR3 spells CATSGTDISNQPQHF. The chain joins TRBV15 to TRBJ1-5; checking the TCRdb D call of TRBD1 is not possible without DNA. Germline V CDR1 and CDR2: LNHNV, YYDKDF (reference sequence). The CDR3 spans 15 residues.

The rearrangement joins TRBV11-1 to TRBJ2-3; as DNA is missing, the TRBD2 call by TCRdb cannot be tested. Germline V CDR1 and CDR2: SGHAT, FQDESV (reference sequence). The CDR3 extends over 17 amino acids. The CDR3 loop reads CASSFKSSGGVLDTQYF.

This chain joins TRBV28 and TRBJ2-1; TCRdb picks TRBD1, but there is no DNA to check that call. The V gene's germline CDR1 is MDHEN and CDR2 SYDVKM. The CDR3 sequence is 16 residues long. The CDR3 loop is CASSLRAGGPSNEQFF.

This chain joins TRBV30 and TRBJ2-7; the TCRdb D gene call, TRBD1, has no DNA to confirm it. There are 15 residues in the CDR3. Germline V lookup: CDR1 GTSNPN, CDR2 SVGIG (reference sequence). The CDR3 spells CAWREEGAQYYEQYF.